This TCR beta chain was sequenced in a study of early T cells in non-severe SARS-CoV-2 infection. Study as a whole: Sequenced material consisted of bulk RNA (from unsorted whole blood), and chains were unpaired. Overall study results and limits: Anti-spike CD8 specificities were favored by VDJdb matching, whose results missed private and CD4 specificities.

There are a few counts of this clonotype. Its antigen is not known. Trimming took off 2 bases at V and 4 bases at J, with 3 bases between the two ends. Per germline, CDR1 SQVTM and CDR2 ANQGSEA. The length of the CDR3 is 11 residues. Attachment of unique molecular identifiers was made to individual cDNA molecules. Each CDR3 protein is one row after TCRdb ran MiXCR on the 5' RACE reads. The sample lists about 56,000 distinct CDR3 sequences, roughly a tenth occurring once. The clonotype originates from an adult who was a healthcare worker with PCR-confirmed SARS-CoV-2 infection or an uninfected control (not recorded which). This rearrangement joins TRBV29-1 to TRBJ2-1, with D hard to call. The source material was whole blood. CDR3 sequence (DNA): TGCAGCGTTGAATGGTACAATGAGCAGTTCTTC. Translating it yields CSVEWYNEQFF.